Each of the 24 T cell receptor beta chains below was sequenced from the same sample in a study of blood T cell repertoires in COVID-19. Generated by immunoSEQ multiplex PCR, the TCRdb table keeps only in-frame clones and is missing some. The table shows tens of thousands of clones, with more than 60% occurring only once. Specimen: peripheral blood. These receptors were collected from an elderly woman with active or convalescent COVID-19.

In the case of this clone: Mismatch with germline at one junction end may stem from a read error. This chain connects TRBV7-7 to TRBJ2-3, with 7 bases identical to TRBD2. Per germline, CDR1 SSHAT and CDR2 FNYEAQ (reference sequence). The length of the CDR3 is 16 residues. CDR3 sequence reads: CASSLRTSAKRDTQYF. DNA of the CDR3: TGTGCTAGCAGCTTACGAACTAGCGCCAAAAGGGATACGCAGTATTTT.

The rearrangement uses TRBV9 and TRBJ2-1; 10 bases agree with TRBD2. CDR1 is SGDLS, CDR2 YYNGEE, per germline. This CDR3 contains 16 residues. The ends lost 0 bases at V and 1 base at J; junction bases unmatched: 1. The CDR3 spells CASSVVAGGSYNEQFF. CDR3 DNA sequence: TGTGCCAGCAGCGTAGTAGCGGGGGGTTCCTACAATGAGCAGTTCTTC.

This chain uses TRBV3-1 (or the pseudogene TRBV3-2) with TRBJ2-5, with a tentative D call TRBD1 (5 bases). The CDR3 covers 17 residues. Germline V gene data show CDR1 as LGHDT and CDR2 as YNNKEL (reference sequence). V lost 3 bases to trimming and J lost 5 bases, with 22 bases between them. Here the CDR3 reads CASSHATGQGSDETQYF. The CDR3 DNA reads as TGTGCCAGCAGCCACGCAACGGGTCAGGGATCGGATGAGACCCAGTACTTC.

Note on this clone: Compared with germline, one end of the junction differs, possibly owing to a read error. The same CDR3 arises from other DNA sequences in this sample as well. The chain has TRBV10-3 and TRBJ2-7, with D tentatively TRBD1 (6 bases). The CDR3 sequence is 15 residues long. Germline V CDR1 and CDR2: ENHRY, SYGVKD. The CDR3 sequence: CAISEPTGSLYEQYF. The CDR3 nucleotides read TGTGCCATCAGTGAGCCGACAGGTTCCCTCTACGAGCAGTATTTC.

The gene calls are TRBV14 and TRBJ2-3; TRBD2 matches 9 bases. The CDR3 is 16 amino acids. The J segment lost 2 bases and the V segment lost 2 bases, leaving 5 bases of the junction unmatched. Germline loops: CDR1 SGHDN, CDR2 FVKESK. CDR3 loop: CASSQMRGGPTDTQYF. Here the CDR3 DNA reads TGTGCCAGCAGCCAAATGCGGGGGGGCCCCACAGATACGCAGTATTTT.

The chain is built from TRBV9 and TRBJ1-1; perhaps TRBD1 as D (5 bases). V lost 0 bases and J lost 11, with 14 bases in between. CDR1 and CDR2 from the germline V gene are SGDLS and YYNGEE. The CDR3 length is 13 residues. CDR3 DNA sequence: TGTGCCAGCAGCGTAGGAGAAATCGGGGGGGCTTTCTTT. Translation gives CASSVGEIGGAFF.

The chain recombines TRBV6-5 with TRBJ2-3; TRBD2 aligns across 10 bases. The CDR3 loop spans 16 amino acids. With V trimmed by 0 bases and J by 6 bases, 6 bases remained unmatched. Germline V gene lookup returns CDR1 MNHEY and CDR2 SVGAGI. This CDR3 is CASSYSTAGGSDTQYF. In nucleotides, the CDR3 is TGTGCCAGCAGTTACTCGACAGCGGGGGGGTCTGATACGCAGTATTTT.

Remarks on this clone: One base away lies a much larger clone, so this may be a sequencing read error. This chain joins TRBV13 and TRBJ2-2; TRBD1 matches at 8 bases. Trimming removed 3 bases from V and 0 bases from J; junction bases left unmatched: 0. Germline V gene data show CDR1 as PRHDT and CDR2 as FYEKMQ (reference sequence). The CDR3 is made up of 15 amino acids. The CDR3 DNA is TGTGCCAGCAGCTTGGACAGGGCGAACACCGGGGAGCTGTTTTTT. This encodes CASSLDRANTGELFF.

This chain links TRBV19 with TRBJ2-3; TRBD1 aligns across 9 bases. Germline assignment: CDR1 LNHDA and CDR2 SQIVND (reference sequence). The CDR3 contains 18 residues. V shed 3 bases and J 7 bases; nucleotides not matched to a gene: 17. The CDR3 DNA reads TGTGCCAGTAGTATGCGCCCACCGGGGGACAGGGAAGTAAATACGCAGTATTTT. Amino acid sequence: CASSMRPPGDREVNTQYF.

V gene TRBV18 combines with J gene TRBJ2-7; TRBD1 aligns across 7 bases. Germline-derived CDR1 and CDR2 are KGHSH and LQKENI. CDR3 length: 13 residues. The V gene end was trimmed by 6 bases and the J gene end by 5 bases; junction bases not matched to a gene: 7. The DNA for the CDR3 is TGTGCCAGCTCGAACAGGGGCGAAGACGAGCAGTACTTC. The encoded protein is CASSNRGEDEQYF.

The CDR3 protein is CASSHPRGLGTGELFF. The CDR3 bases are TGCGCCAGCAGCCATCCCAGGGGCCTGGGCACCGGGGAGCTGTTTTTT. J is TRBJ2-2 and V is TRBV4-3, with D maybe TRBD1 (6 bases). The CDR3 totals 16 residues. Trimming stripped 3 bases from V and 4 bases from J, with 15 bases between. Germline CDR1 and CDR2: LGHNA and YSLEER.

CDR3 loop: CASSLVPHADTQYF. CDR3 sequence (DNA): TGTGCCAGCAGCTTAGTCCCACACGCTGATACGCAGTATTTT. V and J are TRBV11-2 and TRBJ2-3, with D hard to call. This CDR3 is 14 amino acids long. V gave up 1 base and J gave up 6 bases, with 11 bases separating them. Germline CDR1 SGHAT, CDR2 FQNNGV.

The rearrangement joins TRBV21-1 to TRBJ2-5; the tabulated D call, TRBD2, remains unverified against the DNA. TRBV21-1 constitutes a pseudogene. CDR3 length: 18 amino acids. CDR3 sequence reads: CASSKGRTSGGSQETQYF. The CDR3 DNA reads TGTGCCAGCAGCAAAGGGCGGACTAGCGGGGGGAGCCAAGAGACCCAGTACTTC.

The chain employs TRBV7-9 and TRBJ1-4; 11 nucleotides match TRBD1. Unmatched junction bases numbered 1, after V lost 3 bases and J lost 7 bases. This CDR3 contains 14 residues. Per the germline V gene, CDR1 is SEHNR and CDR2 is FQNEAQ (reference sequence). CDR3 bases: TGTGCCAGCAGCTTGGGGACAGGGGGTGAAAAACTGTTTTTT. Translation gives CASSLGTGGEKLFF. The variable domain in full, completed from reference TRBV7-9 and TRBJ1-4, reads DTGVSQNPRHKITKRGQNVTFRCDPISEHNRLYWYRQTLGQGPEFLTYFQNEAQLEKSRLLSDRFSAERPKGSFSTLEIQRTEQGDSAMYLCASSLGTGGEKLFFGSGTQLSVL.

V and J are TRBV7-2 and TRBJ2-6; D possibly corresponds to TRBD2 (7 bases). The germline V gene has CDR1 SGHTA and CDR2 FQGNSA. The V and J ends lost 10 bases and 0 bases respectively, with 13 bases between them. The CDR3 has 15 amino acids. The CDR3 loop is CATSRGGSGANVLTF. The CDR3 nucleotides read TGTGCCACGTCTAGGGGGGGCTCTGGGGCCAACGTCCTGACTTTC.

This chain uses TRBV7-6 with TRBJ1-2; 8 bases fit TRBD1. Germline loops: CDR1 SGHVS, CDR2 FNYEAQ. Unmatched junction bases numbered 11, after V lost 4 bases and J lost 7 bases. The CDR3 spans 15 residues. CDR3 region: CASSSEGQGVSGYTF. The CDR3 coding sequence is TGTGCCAGCAGCTCAGAAGGACAGGGAGTAAGTGGCTACACCTTC.

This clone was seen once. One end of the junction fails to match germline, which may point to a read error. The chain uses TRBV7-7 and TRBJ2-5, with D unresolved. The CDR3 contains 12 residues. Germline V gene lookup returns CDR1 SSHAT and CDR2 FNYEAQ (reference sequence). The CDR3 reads CASSPLQETQYF. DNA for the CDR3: TGTGCTAGCAGCCCACTCCAAGAGACCCAGTACTTC. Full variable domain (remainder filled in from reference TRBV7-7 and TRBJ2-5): GAGVSQSPRYKVTKRGQDVTLRCDPISSHATLYWYQQALGQGPEFLTYFNYEAQPDKSGLPSDRFSAERPEGSISTLTIQRTEQRDSAMYRCASSPLQETQYFGPGTRLLVL.

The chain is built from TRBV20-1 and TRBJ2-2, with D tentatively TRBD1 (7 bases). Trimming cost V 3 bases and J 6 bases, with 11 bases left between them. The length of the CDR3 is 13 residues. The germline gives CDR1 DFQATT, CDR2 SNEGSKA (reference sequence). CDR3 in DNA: TGCAGTGCTAGTGACAGGGAGGCCGGGGAGCTGTTTTTT. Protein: CSASDREAGELFF.

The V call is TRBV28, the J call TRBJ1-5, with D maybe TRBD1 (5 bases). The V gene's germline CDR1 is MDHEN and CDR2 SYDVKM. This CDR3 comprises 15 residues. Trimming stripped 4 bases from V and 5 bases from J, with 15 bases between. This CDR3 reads CASSSTDSPYQPQHF. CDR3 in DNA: TGTGCCAGCAGTTCGACCGACAGCCCCTATCAGCCCCAGCATTTT.

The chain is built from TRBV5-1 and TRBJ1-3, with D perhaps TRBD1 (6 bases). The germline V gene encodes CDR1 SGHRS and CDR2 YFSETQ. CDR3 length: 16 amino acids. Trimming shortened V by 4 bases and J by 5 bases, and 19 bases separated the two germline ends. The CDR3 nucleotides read TGCGCCAGCAGCCGGCAGGGGAGTGAGAGTAGAAACACCATATATTTT. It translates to CASSRQGSESRNTIYF.

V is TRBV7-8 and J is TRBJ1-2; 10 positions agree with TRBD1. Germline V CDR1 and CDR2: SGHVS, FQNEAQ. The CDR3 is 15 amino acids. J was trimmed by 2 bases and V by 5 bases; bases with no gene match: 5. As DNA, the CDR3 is TGTGCCAGCAGCCCACAGGGACAGGGGAACTATGGCTACACCTTC. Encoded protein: CASSPQGQGNYGYTF.

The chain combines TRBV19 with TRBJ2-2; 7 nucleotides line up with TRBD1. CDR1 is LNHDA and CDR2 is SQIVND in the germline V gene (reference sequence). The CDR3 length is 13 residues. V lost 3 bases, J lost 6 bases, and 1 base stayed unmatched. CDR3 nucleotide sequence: TGTGCCAGTAGTATGCAGGGGGCCGGGGAGCTGTTTTTT. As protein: CASSMQGAGELFF.

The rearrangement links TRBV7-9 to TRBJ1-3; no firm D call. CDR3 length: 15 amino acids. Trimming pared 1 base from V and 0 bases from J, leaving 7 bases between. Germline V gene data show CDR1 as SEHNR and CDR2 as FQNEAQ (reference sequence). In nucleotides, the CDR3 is TGTGCCAGCAGCTTAGGGGCGAACTCTGGAAACACCATATATTTT. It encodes CASSLGANSGNTIYF.

As DNA, the CDR3 is TGTGCCAGCAGTGAAAGGGGTTGGGATTACGAGCAGTACTTC. Translated, it gives CASSERGWDYEQYF. The chain is built from TRBV2 and TRBJ2-7, with a tentative D call TRBD1 (5 bases). The V gene lost 2 bases and the J gene lost 4 bases, with 12 bases spanning the gap. The V gene's germline CDR1 is SNHLY and CDR2 FYNNEI. The CDR3 has 14 amino acids.